This is a list of T cell receptor beta chains from one sample in a study of brain T cells in children with intractable seizures. Repertoires were generated with immunoSEQ multiplex PCR, while TCRdb's copy carries only in-frame clones and drops some. The sample has 70,000 to 90,000 clones, about 92% seen once. Material: peripheral blood, obtained at surgery. Receptors originate from a boy under three years old with tuberous sclerosis and intractable seizures. Each CDR3 is given with its conserved first and last residue. The order of the fields is clone size, V gene, J gene, D gene, CDR3 protein, CDR3 DNA. D genes are given only for firm matches. Only part of the rows carry a size: once, few, many, or a class if the clone is expanded.

clone_size: once; v_call: TRBV28; j_call: TRBJ1-1; d_call: .; cdr3_aa: CASSFDPWGNTEAFF; cdr3_nt: TGTGCCAGCAGTTTCGACCCCTGGGGGAACACTGAAGCTTTCTTT
clone_size: .; v_call: TRBV7-2; j_call: TRBJ2-2; d_call: TRBD2; cdr3_aa: CASSLDPGLATTGELFF; cdr3_nt: TGTGCCAGCAGCTTAGACCCCGGACTAGCCACCACCGGGGAGCTGTTTTTT
clone_size: .; v_call: TRBV3-1/TRBV3-2; j_call: TRBJ2-1; d_call: TRBD2; cdr3_aa: CASSSQTRTSGRYLTHNEQFF; cdr3_nt: TGTGCCAGCAGCTCCCAAACACGGACTAGCGGGAGGTACCTGACTCACAATGAGCAGTTCTTC
clone_size: .; v_call: TRBV5-8; j_call: TRBJ2-7; d_call: TRBD1; cdr3_aa: CASSASTGLNYEQYF; cdr3_nt: TGTGCCAGCAGCGCGTCGACAGGGCTTAACTACGAGCAGTACTTC
clone_size: .; v_call: TRBV29-1; j_call: TRBJ2-7; d_call: .; cdr3_aa: CSGRAGESYEQYF; cdr3_nt: TGCAGCGGGCGGGCAGGGGAAAGCTACGAGCAGTACTTC
clone_size: .; v_call: TRBV6-2/TRBV6-3; j_call: TRBJ2-7; d_call: .; cdr3_aa: CASSLPLTRTPYEQYF; cdr3_nt: TGTGCCAGCAGTTTACCCTTGACCCGGACCCCCTACGAGCAGTACTTC
clone_size: .; v_call: TRBV27; j_call: TRBJ2-3; d_call: .; cdr3_aa: CASSPRTNGGQYF; cdr3_nt: TGTGCCAGCAGTCCCCGGACCAACGGGGGGCAGTATTTT
clone_size: once; v_call: TRBV29-1; j_call: TRBJ2-7; d_call: .; cdr3_aa: CSVGYATDEQYF; cdr3_nt: TGCAGCGTTGGGTACGCAACGGACGAGCAGTACTTC
clone_size: .; v_call: TRBV27; j_call: TRBJ2-5; d_call: .; cdr3_aa: CASSLWGGANQETQYF; cdr3_nt: TGTGCCAGCAGTTTATGGGGGGGGGCCAACCAAGAGACCCAGTACTTC
clone_size: few; v_call: TRBV12-3/TRBV12-4; j_call: TRBJ2-1; d_call: .; cdr3_aa: CASPPNNEQFF; cdr3_nt: TGTGCCAGCCCTCCCAACAATGAGCAGTTCTTC
clone_size: .; v_call: TRBV12-5; j_call: TRBJ2-7; d_call: .; cdr3_aa: CASGLAPIYEQYF; cdr3_nt: TGTGCTAGTGGTTTGGCTCCTATCTACGAGCAGTACTTC
clone_size: .; v_call: TRBV23-1; j_call: TRBJ2-7; d_call: .; cdr3_aa: CASSQSKSYPSPCPYEQYF; cdr3_nt: TGCGCCAGCAGTCAATCGAAATCTTACCCGAGCCCATGCCCCTACGAGCAGTACTTC
clone_size: .; v_call: TRBV7-9; j_call: TRBJ1-2; d_call: TRBD1; cdr3_aa: CASSFLQGVGYTF; cdr3_nt: TGTGCCAGCAGCTTTCTACAGGGGGTGGGCTACACCTTC
clone_size: .; v_call: TRBV18; j_call: TRBJ2-5; d_call: .; cdr3_aa: CASSWADRQETQYF; cdr3_nt: TGTGCCAGCTCATGGGCTGACCGCCAAGAGACCCAGTACTTC
clone_size: .; v_call: TRBV6-2/TRBV6-3; j_call: TRBJ2-7; d_call: .; cdr3_aa: CASSYREKASYEQYF; cdr3_nt: TGTGCCAGCAGTTATCGGGAAAAAGCGTCCTACGAGCAGTACTTC
clone_size: .; v_call: TRBV7-2; j_call: TRBJ1-1; d_call: .; cdr3_aa: CASSFPWEVEAFF; cdr3_nt: TGTGCCAGCAGCTTCCCCTGGGAGGTTGAAGCTTTCTTT
clone_size: few; v_call: TRBV6-6; j_call: TRBJ2-7; d_call: .; cdr3_aa: CAILGGGHRYF; cdr3_nt: TGTGCCATCCTAGGGGGGGGGCATAGGTACTTC
clone_size: .; v_call: TRBV19; j_call: TRBJ1-2; d_call: .; cdr3_aa: CASSFLTQGRDGYTF; cdr3_nt: TGTGCCAGTAGTTTCCTGACCCAGGGGAGGGATGGCTACACCTTC
clone_size: .; v_call: TRBV7-9; j_call: TRBJ1-4; d_call: TRBD1; cdr3_aa: CASSSPDTGGMEEKLFF; cdr3_nt: TGTGCCAGCAGCTCCCCAGATACAGGGGGCATGGAGGAAAAACTGTTTTTT
clone_size: once; v_call: TRBV18; j_call: TRBJ2-1; d_call: .; cdr3_aa: CASSPRDKYNEQFF; cdr3_nt: TGTGCCAGCTCACCGAGGGACAAGTACAATGAGCAGTTCTTC
clone_size: once; v_call: TRBV5-1; j_call: TRBJ2-7; d_call: TRBD1; cdr3_aa: CASRGQGPSYEQYF; cdr3_nt: TGCGCCAGTCGTGGACAGGGGCCTTCCTACGAGCAGTACTTC
clone_size: .; v_call: TRBV5-1; j_call: TRBJ2-3; d_call: TRBD2; cdr3_aa: CASSLQGTTVSTDTQYF; cdr3_nt: TGCGCCAGCAGCTTACAAGGGACTACCGTTAGCACAGATACGCAGTATTTT
clone_size: .; v_call: TRBV6-1; j_call: TRBJ1-1; d_call: .; cdr3_aa: CASSDSVNTEAFF; cdr3_nt: TGTGCCAGCAGTGATAGCGTCAACACTGAAGCTTTCTTT
clone_size: .; v_call: TRBV15; j_call: TRBJ1-1; d_call: .; cdr3_aa: CATGGRDTEAFF; cdr3_nt: TGTGCCACCGGGGGCAGGGACACTGAAGCTTTCTTT
clone_size: .; v_call: TRBV6-1; j_call: TRBJ1-1; d_call: .; cdr3_aa: CASSEWGANTGAFF; cdr3_nt: TGTGCCAGCAGTGAGTGGGGGGCGAACACTGGAGCTTTCTTT
clone_size: .; v_call: TRBV10-2; j_call: TRBJ2-1; d_call: .; cdr3_aa: CASRPDWAGSYNEQFF; cdr3_nt: TGCGCCAGCAGACCCGACTGGGCGGGGTCCTACAATGAGCAGTTCTTC
clone_size: .; v_call: TRBV4-1; j_call: TRBJ2-1; d_call: TRBD2; cdr3_aa: CASSLTGFRGGRDEQFF; cdr3_nt: TGCGCCAGCAGTCTTACAGGTTTCCGGGGGGGCAGAGATGAGCAGTTCTTC
clone_size: .; v_call: TRBV13; j_call: TRBJ2-7; d_call: TRBD1; cdr3_aa: CASSLGRGRGREQYF; cdr3_nt: TGTGCCAGCAGCTTAGGCCGTGGCAGGGGGCGAGAGCAGTACTTC
clone_size: .; v_call: TRBV12-3/TRBV12-4; j_call: TRBJ1-1; d_call: .; cdr3_aa: CASSAGANTEAFF; cdr3_nt: TGTGCCAGCAGCGCCGGAGCGAACACTGAAGCTTTCTTT
clone_size: .; v_call: TRBV15; j_call: TRBJ2-7; d_call: .; cdr3_aa: CATSPRQVYEQYF; cdr3_nt: TGTGCCACCAGCCCAAGACAGGTCTACGAGCAGTACTTC
clone_size: .; v_call: TRBV6-1; j_call: TRBJ1-1; d_call: .; cdr3_aa: CASSETTASEAFF; cdr3_nt: TGTGCCAGCAGTGAGACGACAGCCAGTGAAGCTTTCTTT
clone_size: .; v_call: TRBV3-1/TRBV3-2; j_call: TRBJ2-1; d_call: TRBD2; cdr3_aa: CASSQDNGGRARDEQFF; cdr3_nt: TGTGCCAGCAGCCAAGATAATGGCGGGAGGGCCAGGGATGAGCAGTTCTTC
clone_size: .; v_call: TRBV24-1; j_call: TRBJ2-3; d_call: TRBD2; cdr3_aa: CATSDLSAGDWGGRDTQYF; cdr3_nt: TGTGCCACCAGTGATTTGTCGGCGGGAGATTGGGGGGGTAGGGATACGCAGTATTTT
clone_size: .; v_call: TRBV5-4; j_call: TRBJ2-2; d_call: TRBD1; cdr3_aa: CASSLGTGSLFF; cdr3_nt: TGTGCCAGCAGTCTGGGGACAGGAAGCCTGTTTTTT